This TCR beta chain stems from a study of blood T cells in healthy people across ages. Study findings and constraints: Observed TCR beta diversity per million T cells went down as age went up. This fall followed a roughly linear course with age.

The length of the CDR3 is 16 residues. Germline V lookup: CDR1 SGHRS, CDR2 YFSETQ. With regard to this clonotype: Its target is unknown. An end of the junction does not agree with germline; a read error may underlie this.

Primers used in a second PCR of roughly 7 to 11 cycles were a sample-barcoded 5' primer and a J-beta primer mix. TCRdb re-analysed the 5' RACE reads in MiXCR, keeping a single row per CDR3 protein. The sample consists of 550,000 to 600,000 distinct CDR3 sequences, roughly 48% of them appearing once. The chain recombines TRBV5-1 with TRBJ1-6; 11 bases are shared with TRBD1. Sequencing was performed on blood. The source of this sequence is a man aged 80 or over in good health. Here the CDR3 reads CASSRDRGSYKSPLHF. The CDR3 region has the DNA TGCGCCAGCAGCCGGGACAGGGGGTCCTATAAGTCACCCCTCCACTTT.